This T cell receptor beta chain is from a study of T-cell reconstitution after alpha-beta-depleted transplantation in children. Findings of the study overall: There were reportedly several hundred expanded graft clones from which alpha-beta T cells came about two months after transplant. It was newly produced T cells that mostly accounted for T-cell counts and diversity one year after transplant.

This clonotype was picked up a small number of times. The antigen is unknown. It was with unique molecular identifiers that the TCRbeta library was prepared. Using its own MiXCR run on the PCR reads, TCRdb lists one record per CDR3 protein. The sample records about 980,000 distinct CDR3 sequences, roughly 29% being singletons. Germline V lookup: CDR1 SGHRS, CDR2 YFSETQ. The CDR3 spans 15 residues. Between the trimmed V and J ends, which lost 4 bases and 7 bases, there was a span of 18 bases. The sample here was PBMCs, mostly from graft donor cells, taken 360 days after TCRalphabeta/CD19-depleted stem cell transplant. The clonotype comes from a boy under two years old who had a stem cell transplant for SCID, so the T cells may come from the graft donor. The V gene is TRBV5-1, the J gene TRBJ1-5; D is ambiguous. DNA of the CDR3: TGCGCCAGCAGCCCGGTTCCGGGTTTTACCCAGCCCCAGCATTTT. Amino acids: CASSPVPGFTQPQHF.